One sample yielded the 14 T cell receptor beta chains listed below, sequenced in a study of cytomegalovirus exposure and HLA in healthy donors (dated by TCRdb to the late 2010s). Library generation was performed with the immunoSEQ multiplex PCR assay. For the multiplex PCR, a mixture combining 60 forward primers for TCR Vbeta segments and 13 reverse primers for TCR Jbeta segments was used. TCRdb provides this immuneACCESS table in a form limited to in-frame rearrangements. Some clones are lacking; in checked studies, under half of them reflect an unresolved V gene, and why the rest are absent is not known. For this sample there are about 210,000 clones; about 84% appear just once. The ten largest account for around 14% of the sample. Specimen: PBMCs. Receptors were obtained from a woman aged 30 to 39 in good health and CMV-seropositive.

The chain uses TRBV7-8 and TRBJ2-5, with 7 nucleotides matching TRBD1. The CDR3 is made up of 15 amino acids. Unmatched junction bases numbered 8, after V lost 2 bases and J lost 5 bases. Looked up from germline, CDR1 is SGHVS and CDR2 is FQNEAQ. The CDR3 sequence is CASSLWDSPAETQYF. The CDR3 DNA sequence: TGTGCCAGCAGCTTATGGGACAGTCCAGCGGAGACCCAGTACTTC.

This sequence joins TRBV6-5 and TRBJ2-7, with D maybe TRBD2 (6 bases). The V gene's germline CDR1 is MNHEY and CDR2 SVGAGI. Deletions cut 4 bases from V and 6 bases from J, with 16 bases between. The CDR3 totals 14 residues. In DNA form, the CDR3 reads TGTGCCAGCAGTTTCCTCCTCCGGGAGAGCGAGCAGTACTTC. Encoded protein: CASSFLLRESEQYF.

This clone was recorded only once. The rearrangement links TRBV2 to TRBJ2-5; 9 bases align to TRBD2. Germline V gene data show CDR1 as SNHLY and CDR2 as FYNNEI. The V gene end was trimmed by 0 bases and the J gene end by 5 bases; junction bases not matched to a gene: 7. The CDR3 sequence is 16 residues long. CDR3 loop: CASSEARASGMETQYF. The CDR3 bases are TGTGCCAGCAGTGAAGCGAGGGCTAGCGGGATGGAGACCCAGTACTTC.

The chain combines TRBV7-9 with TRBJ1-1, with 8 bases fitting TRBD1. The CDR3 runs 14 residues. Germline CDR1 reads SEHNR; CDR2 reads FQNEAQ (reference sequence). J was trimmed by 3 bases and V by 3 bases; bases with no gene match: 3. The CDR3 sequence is CASSLTGEDTEAFF. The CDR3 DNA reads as TGTGCCAGCAGCTTGACAGGGGAAGACACTGAAGCTTTCTTT.

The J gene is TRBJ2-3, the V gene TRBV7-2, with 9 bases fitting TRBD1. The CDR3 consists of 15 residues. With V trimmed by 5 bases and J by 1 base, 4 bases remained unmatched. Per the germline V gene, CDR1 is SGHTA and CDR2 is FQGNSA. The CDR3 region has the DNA TGTGCCAGCAGCACACAGGGGGCTGGCACAGATACGCAGTATTTT. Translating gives CASSTQGAGTDTQYF.

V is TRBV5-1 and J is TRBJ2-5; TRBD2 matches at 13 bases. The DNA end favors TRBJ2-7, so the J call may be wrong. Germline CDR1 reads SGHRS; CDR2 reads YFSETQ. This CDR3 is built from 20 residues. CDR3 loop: CASKSSLAGGWNRSSYEQYF. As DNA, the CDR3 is TGCGCCTCCAAGAGTTCACTAGCGGGAGGGTGGAACCGTAGCTCCTACGAGCAGTACTTC.

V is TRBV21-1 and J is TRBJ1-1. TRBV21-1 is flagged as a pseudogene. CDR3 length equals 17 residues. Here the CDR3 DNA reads TGTGCCAGCAGCAATGAACCGGGACCGCGGGGAGTCACTGAAGCTTTCTTT. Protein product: CASSNEPGPRGVTEAFF.

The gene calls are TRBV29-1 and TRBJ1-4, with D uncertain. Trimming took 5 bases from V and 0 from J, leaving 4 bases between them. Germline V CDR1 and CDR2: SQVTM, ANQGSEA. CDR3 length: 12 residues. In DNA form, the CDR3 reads TGCAGCGTTACAGCAACTAATGAAAAACTGTTTTTT. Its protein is CSVTATNEKLFF.

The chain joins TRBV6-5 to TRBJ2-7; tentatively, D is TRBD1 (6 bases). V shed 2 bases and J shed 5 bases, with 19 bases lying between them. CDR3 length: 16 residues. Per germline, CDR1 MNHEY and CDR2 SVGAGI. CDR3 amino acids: CASSYITGWGPNEQYF. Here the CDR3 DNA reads TGTGCCAGCAGTTACATAACAGGGTGGGGACCTAACGAGCAGTACTTC.

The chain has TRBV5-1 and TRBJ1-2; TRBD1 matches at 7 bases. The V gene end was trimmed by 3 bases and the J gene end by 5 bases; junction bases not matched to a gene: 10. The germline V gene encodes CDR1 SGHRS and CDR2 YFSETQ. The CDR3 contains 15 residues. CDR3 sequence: CASSSRTGGAYGYTF. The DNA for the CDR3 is TGCGCCAGCAGCTCTCGGACAGGTGGGGCGTATGGCTACACCTTC. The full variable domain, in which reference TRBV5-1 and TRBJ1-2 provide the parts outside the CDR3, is KAGVTQTPRYLIKTRGQQVTLSCSPISGHRSVSWYQQTPGQGLQFLFEYFSETQRNKGNFPGRFSGRQFSNSRSEMNVSTLELGDSALYLCASSSRTGGAYGYTFGSGTRLTVV.

The CDR3 sequence is CASTVWQGNEQFF. In nucleotides, the CDR3 is TGTGCCAGCACGGTTTGGCAGGGGAATGAGCAGTTCTTC. The chain couples TRBV28 to TRBJ2-1, with a tentative D call TRBD1 (6 bases). Germline V CDR1 and CDR2: MDHEN, SYDVKM. V was cut by 7 bases and J by 7 bases, with 14 bases left in between. This CDR3 contains 13 residues.

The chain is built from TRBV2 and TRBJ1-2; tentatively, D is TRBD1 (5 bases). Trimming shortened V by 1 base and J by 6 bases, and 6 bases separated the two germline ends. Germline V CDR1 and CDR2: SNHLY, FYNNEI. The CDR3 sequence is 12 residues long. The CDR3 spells CASSEEGDGYTF. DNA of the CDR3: TGTGCCAGCAGTGAAGAAGGGGATGGCTACACCTTC.

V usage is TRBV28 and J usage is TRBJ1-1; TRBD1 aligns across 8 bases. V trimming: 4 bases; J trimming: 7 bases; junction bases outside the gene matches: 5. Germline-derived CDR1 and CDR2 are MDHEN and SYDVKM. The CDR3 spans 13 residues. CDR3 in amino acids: CASSSGQAYEAFF. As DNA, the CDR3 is TGTGCCAGCAGTTCGGGACAGGCCTATGAAGCTTTCTTT.

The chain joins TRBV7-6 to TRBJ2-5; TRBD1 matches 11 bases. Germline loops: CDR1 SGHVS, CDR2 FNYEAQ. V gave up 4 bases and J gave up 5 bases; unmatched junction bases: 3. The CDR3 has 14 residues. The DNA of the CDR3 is TGTGCCAGCAGCTGGGGACAGGGGGAGGAGACCCAGTACTTC. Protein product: CASSWGQGEETQYF.